The T cell receptor beta chain described here comes from a study of cytomegalovirus exposure and HLA in healthy donors. Points from the study as a whole: Altogether, 160 or so TCR beta chains were recorded as cytomegalovirus-associated. In a later analysis, at a false discovery rate of 0.05, about 16,000 TCR beta sequences matched HLA alleles. Reportedly, fewer N-insertions than the 666-donor mean appeared in an Asian-associated ancestry cluster in a later analysis. The authors later linked a missense DCLRE1C variant to TCR beta V- and J-gene trimming.

For this clone: Its antigen is as yet unknown.

The PCR was carried out with 60 Vbeta primers and 13 Jbeta primers. TCRdb keeps only in-frame clones here, not all; method: immunoSEQ multiplex PCR. The sample gives roughly 120,000 clones, more than 60% of which show up once; 4% to 5% is in the top ten. Germline assignment: CDR1 MDHEN and CDR2 SYDVKM. Trimming removed 7 bases at V and 6 bases at J, with 12 bases between. The CDR3 runs 12 residues. Input material: PBMCs. The sequence was collected from a woman aged 40 to 50 in good health and CMV-seronegative. The chain joins TRBV28 to TRBJ1-2, with a possible D match to TRBD1 (6 bases). CDR3 loop: CASKAGVDGYTF. The CDR3, as DNA: TGTGCCAGCAAGGCAGGGGTGGATGGCTACACCTTC.